These 26 T cell receptor beta chains originate from one sample sequenced in a study of immune evolution from preneoplasia to lung adenocarcinoma. TCRdb's copy holds only in-frame clones and misses some; the assay was immunoSEQ multiplex PCR. Of under 9,500 clones in the sample, 81% were seen once. Material for sequencing was FFPE invasive lung adenocarcinoma tissue. These receptor sequences come from a person aged 45-60 years with lung adenocarcinoma.

The CDR3 region is CASSFMRDQPQHF. The CDR3 DNA is TGTGCCAGCAGCTTCATGAGGGACCAGCCCCAGCATTTT. The chain links TRBV11-2 to TRBJ1-5, with TRBD1 as a possible D gene (5 bases). Germline CDR1 and CDR2: SGHAT and FQNNGV. The CDR3 spans 13 residues. Trimming removed 3 bases at V and 7 bases at J, with 10 bases between.

The CDR3 loop reads CASSPGDRDNEKLFF. In nucleotides, the CDR3 is TGTGCCAGCAGCCCCGGGGACAGGGATAATGAAAAACTGTTTTTT. V usage is TRBV28 and J usage is TRBJ1-4, with TRBD1 matching over 9 bases. In germline, CDR1 is MDHEN, CDR2 SYDVKM. After removal of 6 bases from V and 4 bases from J, the junction contained 6 bases not matched to a gene. This CDR3 comprises 15 residues.

The gene calls are TRBV7-8 and TRBJ2-5, with D possibly being TRBD2 (5 bases). V shed 5 bases and J shed 2 bases, with 12 bases lying between them. The CDR3 runs to 14 residues. Germline V gene sequence: CDR1 SGHVS, CDR2 FQNEAQ. CDR3 DNA: TGTGCCAGCAGCAAAGCGGTAGTACAAGAGACCCAGTACTTC. This translates into CASSKAVVQETQYF.

This chain joins TRBV10-2 and TRBJ1-3; TRBD1 might be the D (5 bases). Trimming shortened V by 3 bases and J by 7 bases, and 13 bases separated the two germline ends. This CDR3 is 14 amino acids long. Germline V lookup: CDR1 WSHSY, CDR2 SAAADI. CDR3 sequence reads: CASSEAGRGNTIYF. CDR3 in DNA: TGCGCCAGCAGTGAAGCGGGGCGGGGGAACACCATATATTTT.

This chain links TRBV5-1 with TRBJ2-7; 13 nucleotides align to TRBD2. This CDR3 spans 15 amino acids. Germline CDR1 is SGHRS and CDR2 is YFSETQ. Trimming at V came to 2 bases and at J to 4 bases, leaving 3 bases not matched to a gene. The CDR3 spells CASSLGGLAGYEQYF. The CDR3 nucleotides read TGCGCCAGCAGCTTAGGGGGACTAGCGGGGTACGAGCAGTACTTC. The whole variable domain, filled in from reference TRBV5-1 and TRBJ2-7, reads KAGVTQTPRYLIKTRGQQVTLSCSPISGHRSVSWYQQTPGQGLQFLFEYFSETQRNKGNFPGRFSGRQFSNSRSEMNVSTLELGDSALYLCASSLGGLAGYEQYFGPGTRLTVT.

This sequence joins TRBV4-1 and TRBJ2-3, with D perhaps assigned TRBD1 or TRBD2 (5 bases each). V was pared by 1 base and J by 6 bases, with 17 bases between. CDR3 size: 16 residues. Germline V gene lookup returns CDR1 MGHRA and CDR2 YSYEKL. CDR3 DNA: TGCGCCAGCAGCCAAGCCGCAGCCTACGAGGGGGATACGCAGTATTTT. Translating gives CASSQAAAYEGDTQYF.

The J gene is TRBJ1-2, the V gene TRBV2; unclear D gene. Germline CDR1 and CDR2: SNHLY and FYNNEI. Trimming removed 6 bases at V and 0 bases at J, with 23 bases between. CDR3 length: 18 amino acids. The CDR3 sequence is CASSRTSFALLSNYGYTF. The CDR3 nucleotides are TGTGCCAGCAGCAGAACCAGTTTCGCCTTACTCTCTAACTATGGCTACACCTTC. The entire variable domain, with the rest obtained from reference TRBV2 and TRBJ1-2, is as follows: EPEVTQTPSHQVTQMGQEVILRCVPISNHLYFYWYRQILGQKVEFLVSFYNNEISEKSEIFDDQFSVERPDGSNFTLKIRSTKLEDSAMYFCASSRTSFALLSNYGYTFGSGTRLTVV.

The V gene is TRBV28, the J gene TRBJ2-6; no clear D. Looked up from germline, CDR1 is MDHEN and CDR2 is SYDVKM. The CDR3 has 14 residues. V shed 3 bases and J shed 0 bases, with 3 bases lying between them. This chain's CDR3 is CASSLASGANVLTF. The CDR3 bases are TGTGCCAGCAGTTTGGCCTCTGGGGCCAACGTCCTGACTTTC.

This CDR3 is CATSKQGGTEAFF. Written as DNA, the CDR3 is TGTGCCACCAGCAAACAGGGTGGCACTGAAGCTTTCTTT. This sequence joins TRBV15 and TRBJ1-1, with D perhaps TRBD1 (6 bases). The germline gives CDR1 LNHNV, CDR2 YYDKDF (reference sequence). This CDR3 has 13 residues. V was trimmed by 4 bases and J by 4 bases, leaving 10 bases between them.

This clone was detected a few times. The chain combines TRBV18 with TRBJ1-1; TRBD1 matches 9 bases. Looked up from germline, CDR1 is KGHSH and CDR2 is LQKENI. J gave up 6 bases and V 0 bases, and 5 bases lay outside the gene matches. CDR3 size: 15 residues. CDR3 protein: CASSPPAGQGAEAFF. The CDR3, as DNA: TGTGCCAGCTCACCACCGGCGGGACAGGGCGCTGAAGCTTTCTTT.

The genes are TRBV7-2 and TRBJ2-1, with TRBD2 identical over 8 bases. The CDR3 spans 17 residues. CDR1 and CDR2 (germline): SGHTA, FQGNSA. V trimming: 1 base; J trimming: 7 bases; junction bases outside the gene matches: 12. CDR3 protein: CASSLGERLAFRNEQFF. CDR3 nucleotide sequence: TGTGCCAGCAGCTTAGGAGAGAGACTAGCGTTCCGGAATGAGCAGTTCTTC.

This clone was counted a few times. This chain joins TRBV21-1 and TRBJ2-2; TRBD1 reflects the table's D call only, with no check against the DNA. TRBV21-1 is designated a pseudogene. This CDR3 is 14 amino acids long. CDR3 bases: TGTGCCAGCAGCAACAGGGTTCGTACCGGGGAGCTGTTTTTT. Translation: CASSNRVRTGELFF.

The chain couples TRBV30 to TRBJ1-3; D unresolved. Germline CDR1 is GTSNPN and CDR2 is SVGIG (reference sequence). V was pared by 5 bases and J by 2 bases, with 4 bases between. CDR3 length: 11 residues. The CDR3 region has the DNA TGTGCCTGGGGAACTGGAAACACCATATATTTT. Encoded protein: CAWGTGNTIYF.

V gene TRBV2 combines with J gene TRBJ1-6, with a weak D call TRBD1 (5 bases). CDR3 length equals 14 residues. V lost 6 bases, J lost 5 bases, and 11 bases lay in between. Germline V gives CDR1 SNHLY, CDR2 FYNNEI. DNA for the CDR3: TGTGCCAGCAGCGGACAACCAGATAATTCACCCCTCCACTTT. Protein sequence: CASSGQPDNSPLHF.

This rearrangement joins TRBV18 to TRBJ2-6, with 8 bases lining up with TRBD2. Germline values: CDR1 KGHSH, CDR2 LQKENI. The CDR3 is 17 amino acids. Losses at the gene ends were 5 bases for V and 0 bases for J; bases not matched to a gene: 6. CDR3 amino acids: CASSIGTRDSGANVLTF. In DNA, the CDR3 is TGTGCCAGCTCAATCGGGACTAGGGACTCTGGGGCCAACGTCCTGACTTTC.

The table lists this clone with a count of one. This sequence joins TRBV4-2 and TRBJ2-7; possible D gene TRBD1, 6 bases. Trimming left V 0 bases short and J 0 bases short, with 9 bases between. Germline V gene data show CDR1 as LGHNA and CDR2 as YNFKEQ. This CDR3 contains 15 residues. This CDR3 is CASSQEQGISYEQYF. Written as DNA, the CDR3 is TGTGCCAGCAGCCAAGAACAGGGCATCTCCTACGAGCAGTACTTC.

The rearrangement joins TRBV9 to TRBJ2-1; 8 nucleotides align to TRBD2. Germline-derived CDR1 and CDR2 are SGDLS and YYNGEE. There are 16 residues in the CDR3. V was pared by 4 bases and J by 5 bases, with 11 bases of the junction left unmatched. Written as DNA, the CDR3 is TGTGCCAGCAGCTCCCGGACTAGCATGGCCCACAATGAGCAGTTCTTC. Protein: CASSSRTSMAHNEQFF.

The rearrangement joins TRBV4-1 to TRBJ2-7, with D unresolved. The CDR3 covers 14 residues. Germline-derived CDR1 and CDR2 are MGHRA and YSYEKL. The V end was cut by 4 bases, the J end by 3 bases, with 13 bases between. The CDR3 DNA sequence: TGCGCCAGCAGCCTTTTCAGTGATTTCTACGAGCAGTACTTC. This gives the protein CASSLFSDFYEQYF.

The chain joins TRBV5-1 to TRBJ1-1, with unresolved D. Trimming cost V 0 bases and J 2 bases, with 8 bases left between them. CDR3 length equals 14 residues. Germline assignment: CDR1 SGHRS and CDR2 YFSETQ. The DNA for the CDR3 is TGCGCCAGCAGCTTGGCGTCGGACAACACTGAAGCTTTCTTT. Residues: CASSLASDNTEAFF.

The genes are TRBV19 and TRBJ2-2, with 11 positions matching TRBD2. The ends lost 5 bases at V and 1 base at J; junction bases unmatched: 3. Germline V gene sequence: CDR1 LNHDA, CDR2 SQIVND (reference sequence). The CDR3 is 16 amino acids. The CDR3 coding sequence is TGTGCCAGTAGTGGAGGGACTAGCGGGAACACCGGGGAGCTGTTTTTT. It translates to CASSGGTSGNTGELFF.

A single count supports this clone. V usage is TRBV5-4 and J usage is TRBJ1-3; tentatively, D is TRBD1 (5 bases). The length of the CDR3 is 15 residues. V was pared by 2 bases and J by 0 bases, with 9 bases between. The germline V gene encodes CDR1 SGHNT and CDR2 YYREEE (reference sequence). The CDR3 is CASSFQGDSGNTIYF. The CDR3 DNA is TGTGCCAGCAGCTTTCAGGGAGACTCTGGAAACACCATATATTTT.

This clone occurred once. The chain is built from TRBV7-9 and TRBJ2-3; either TRBD1 or TRBD2 may supply D (5 bases each). Germline values: CDR1 SEHNR, CDR2 FQNEAQ (reference sequence). The CDR3 runs to 16 residues. With 2 bases removed from V and 3 bases from J, the gap between germline ends came to 15 bases. CDR3 sequence (DNA): TGTGCCAGCAGCTTAATGGCTGGGACGGGGACAGATACGCAGTATTTT. Its translation: CASSLMAGTGTDTQYF.

V and J are TRBV18 and TRBJ2-7; the match to TRBD1 covers 9 bases. CDR1 is KGHSH, CDR2 LQKENI, per germline. The CDR3 is 14 amino acids. The junction had 3 bases not matched to a gene; V was cut back by 6 bases and J by 0 bases. CDR3 residues: CASSGTGSSYEQYF. The CDR3 DNA reads as TGTGCCAGCTCGGGGACAGGGAGCTCCTACGAGCAGTACTTC. The full variable domain, rest sourced from reference TRBV18 and TRBJ2-7, is NAGVMQNPRHLVRRRGQEARLRCSPMKGHSHVYWYRQLPEEGLKFMVYLQKENIIDESGMPKERFSAEFPKEGPSILRIQQVVRGDSAAYFCASSGTGSSYEQYFGPGTRLTVT.

V is TRBV5-1 and J is TRBJ1-3; D is ambiguous. The CDR3 sequence is 15 residues long. Germline loops: CDR1 SGHRS, CDR2 YFSETQ. V lost 1 base to trimming and J lost 0 bases, with 8 bases between them. CDR3: CASSLTVSSGNTIYF. The CDR3 region has the DNA TGCGCCAGCAGCTTGACGGTGAGCTCTGGAAACACCATATATTTT.

This clone was detected a few times. This chain connects TRBV6-1 to TRBJ2-2; D not resolved. CDR1 and CDR2 from the germline V gene are MNHNS and SASEGT. V was clipped by 4 bases and J by 0 bases, with 6 bases between them. This CDR3 is built from 14 residues. This chain's CDR3 is CASSGVANTGELFF. The CDR3, as DNA: TGTGCCAGCAGTGGGGTAGCGAACACCGGGGAGCTGTTTTTT.

The CDR3 DNA reads TGTGCCAGCAGCTCTACTGGACTAGCGGAAGAGACCCAGTACTTC. Its translation: CASSSTGLAEETQYF. V gene TRBV7-6 combines with J gene TRBJ2-5; 10 nucleotides align to TRBD2. The length of the CDR3 is 15 residues. Germline V gene sequence: CDR1 SGHVS, CDR2 FNYEAQ. V trimming: 4 bases; J trimming: 3 bases; junction bases outside the gene matches: 5.